A selection of T cell receptor beta chains follows, all from one sample in a study of T-cell reconstitution after alpha-beta-depleted transplantation in children. In TCRdb, the PCR reads were re-called with MiXCR into one record per CDR3 protein. This table has over 70,000 distinct CDR3 sequences, roughly an eighth appearing once. Here the sequenced sample was PBMCs from the stem cell graft donor, taken from the stem cell graft. The source of these receptors is a human donor who donated a stem cell graft to a child with inherited bone marrow failure. Both conserved end residues are part of each CDR3. The order of the fields is clone size, J gene, D gene, V gene, CDR3 DNA, CDR3 protein. D genes are given only for firm matches. Size is stated for part of the rows, as once, few or many counts, or as a class when the clone is expanded.

many	TRBJ2-3	NA	TRBV27	TGTGCCAGCAGAAGGCGGGGGCTTAGCACAGATACGCAGTATTTT	CASRRRGLSTDTQYF
many	TRBJ1-1	NA	TRBV27	TGTGCCAGCAGTTTTCTAGAAGGGAGGACTGAAGCTTTCTTT	CASSFLEGRTEAFF
many	TRBJ2-5	NA	TRBV7-9	TGTGCCAGCAGCCATTTGTGGAGACAAGAGACCCAGTACTTC	CASSHLWRQETQYF
many	TRBJ2-3	TRBD1	TRBV4-1	TGCGCCAGCAGCCAAGTTATCAAGGGGACAGGGCCAGATACGCAGTATTTT	CASSQVIKGTGPDTQYF
many	TRBJ2-1	TRBD1	TRBV11-3	TGTGCCAGCAGCTACGACAGGGGTGAGCAGTTCTTC	CASSYDRGEQFF
many	TRBJ2-3	NA	TRBV7-2	TGTGCCAGCAGCTTAGTTGGGGGGACTAGCACAGATACGCAGTATTTT	CASSLVGGTSTDTQYF
many	TRBJ1-4	NA	TRBV27	TGTGCCAGCAGTTTAACCGCCAGGGGTCCCAATGAAAAACTGTTTTTT	CASSLTARGPNEKLFF
many	TRBJ2-1	NA	TRBV5-1	TGCGCCAGCTTCGATCTCTCAGGAGACAATGAGCAGTTCTTC	CASFDLSGDNEQFF
many	TRBJ1-5	NA	TRBV4-3	TGCGCCAGCAGCCAAGATCTAAGAGTCCTTGGTCAGCCCCAGCATTTT	CASSQDLRVLGQPQHF
few	TRBJ2-1	NA	TRBV10-3	TGTGCCATCAGTGAGTCGACGCGTCTAGAGCAGTTCTTC	CAISESTRLEQFF
many	TRBJ2-1	TRBD2	TRBV3-1	TGTGCCAGCAGCCAATCGCCGGCGGGGGGTACCAATGAGCAGTTCTTC	CASSQSPAGGTNEQFF
NA	TRBJ2-7	TRBD1	TRBV5-1	TGCGCCAGCAGCCTGACAGGGCGGCAGCAGTACTTC	CASSLTGRQQYF
NA	TRBJ2-6	TRBD1	TRBV19	TGTGCCAGTAGTTCCTTGGACAGGGCTGGGGCCAACGTCCTGACTTTC	CASSSLDRAGANVLTF
NA	TRBJ1-1	NA	TRBV4-1	TGCGCCAGCAGCCAAGGAGACAGGAACACTGAAGCTTTCTTT	CASSQGDRNTEAFF
NA	TRBJ2-1	TRBD2	TRBV6-6	TGTGCCAGCAGTTCTAGCGGGAGTTGGGCTGAGCAGTTCTTC	CASSSSGSWAEQFF
many	TRBJ1-6	NA	TRBV6-1	TGTGCCAGCAGGGGCCCGGACCTGCTCCTCCACTTT	CASRGPDLLLHF
NA	TRBJ2-3	NA	TRBV7-3	TGTGCCAGCAGCTCGGGACTGCTGAGCACAGATACGCAGTATTTT	CASSSGLLSTDTQYF
few	TRBJ1-5	NA	TRBV19	TGTGCCAGTAGTCTGGACTTACTGGGAAATCAGCCCCAGCATTTT	CASSLDLLGNQPQHF
many	TRBJ2-1	NA	TRBV15	TGTGCCACCAGCCACCAGGGGAAGTACAATGAGCAGTTCTTC	CATSHQGKYNEQFF
NA	TRBJ1-1	TRBD1	TRBV24-1	TGTGCCACCAGTGATTCGGGACAGGGATGGACTGAAGCTTTCTTT	CATSDSGQGWTEAFF
NA	TRBJ2-3	TRBD1	TRBV4-2	TGTGCCAGCAGCCAACGATTGGCGACAGGGGCGGATACGCAGTATTTT	CASSQRLATGADTQYF
many	TRBJ1-5	NA	TRBV20-1	TGCAGTGCTAGAGATTGGCAGAGAAGCCAGCCCCAGCATTTT	CSARDWQRSQPQHF
many	TRBJ2-1	NA	TRBV5-4	TGTGCCAGCAGCTGGGTTACCAATGAGCAGTTCTTC	CASSWVTNEQFF
many	TRBJ2-3	NA	TRBV9	TGTGCCAGCAGCGTAGTAGCGGTAGGGCCAGATACGCAGTATTTT	CASSVVAVGPDTQYF
NA	TRBJ2-1	TRBD2	TRBV11-1	TGTGCCAGCACCGGGGACTACCCTACCTACAATGAGCAGTTCTTC	CASTGDYPTYNEQFF
NA	TRBJ2-5	TRBD2	TRBV7-2	TGTGCCAGCAGCCGGGGGACTAGCGGGAGTCAAGAGACCCAGTACTTC	CASSRGTSGSQETQYF
many	TRBJ1-4	TRBD1	TRBV6-1	TGTGCCACCAGGGATTGGGACAGGGGAGTTGAGAAACTGTTTTTT	CATRDWDRGVEKLFF
many	TRBJ2-1	TRBD2	TRBV5-1	TGCGCCAGCAGCTTGAAACTAGCGGGAGAAGATGAGCAGTTCTTC	CASSLKLAGEDEQFF
many	TRBJ2-3	NA	TRBV5-1	TGCGCCAGCAGCCCGGACGGGTGGGATACGCAGTATTTT	CASSPDGWDTQYF
many	TRBJ2-7	NA	TRBV14	TGTGCCAGCAGCTTGGACAGTACCTACGAGCAGTACTTC	CASSLDSTYEQYF
many	TRBJ1-1	TRBD1	TRBV25-1	TGTGCCAGCAGTGGATTAAACCAACACCCAGACAGGGGTGACGCTGAAGCTTTCTTT	CASSGLNQHPDRGDAEAFF
NA	TRBJ1-5	TRBD1	TRBV20-1	TGCTGTGCTGATTGGGACAGGGGTGGATGGAGCAATCAGCCCCAGCATTTT	CCADWDRGGWSNQPQHF
many	TRBJ1-4	NA	TRBV7-9	TGTGCCAGCAGCTTAATTGGTGCAACTAATGAAAAACTGTTTTTT	CASSLIGATNEKLFF
NA	TRBJ1-1	TRBD1	TRBV6-6	TGTGCCAGCAGCTGGGACAGAAAAGCTTTCTTT	CASSWDRKAFF
many	TRBJ2-7	NA	TRBV5-1	TGCGCCAGCAGCGAGGGACTCTCCTACGAGCAGTACTTC	CASSEGLSYEQYF
many	TRBJ2-1	TRBD1	TRBV20-1	TGCAGTGCTAGAGGGGGAGGACAGGGAAATGAGCAGTTCTTC	CSARGGGQGNEQFF
many	TRBJ2-4	NA	TRBV10-3	TGTGCCATCAGCGCCGGGACTCTAAACATTCAGTACTTC	CAISAGTLNIQYF
many	TRBJ2-5	TRBD1	TRBV11-2	TGTGCCAGCAGCTTAGATCGGGACAGGGAAGAGACCCAGTACTTC	CASSLDRDREETQYF
many	TRBJ2-1	TRBD2	TRBV29-1	TGCAGCGGGGGGACTACGCCCTACAATGAGCAGTTCTTC	CSGGTTPYNEQFF
NA	TRBJ2-7	NA	TRBV7-8	TGTGCCAGCAGCCCGGGTGTTTCCTACGAGCAGTACTTC	CASSPGVSYEQYF
many	TRBJ1-5	NA	TRBV5-5	TGTGCCAGCAGCTTGGGACAGAACAATCAGCCCCAGCATTTT	CASSLGQNNQPQHF
few	TRBJ2-3	NA	TRBV29-1	TGCAGCGTCGGAGGGTACCTTTCTGGGGATACGCAGTATTTT	CSVGGYLSGDTQYF
once	TRBJ2-3	TRBD2	TRBV6-2/TRBV6-3	TGTGCCAGCCGGCGACTAGCGGGCCCGCCCAGCACAGATACGCAGTATTTT	CASRRLAGPPSTDTQYF
NA	TRBJ2-7	NA	TRBV7-9	TGTGCCAGCAGCCGAGACAACTCCTACGAGCAGTACTTC	CASSRDNSYEQYF
few	TRBJ2-7	TRBD1	TRBV6-5	TGTGCCAGCAGTTACTCACAGGGGGGCTCCTACGAGCAGTACTTC	CASSYSQGGSYEQYF
NA	TRBJ2-7	NA	TRBV19	TGTGCCAGTAGTATTGATAACCGGGACGGCCTACAGCAGTACTTC	CASSIDNRDGLQQYF
many	TRBJ2-5	NA	TRBV7-9	TGTGCCAGCAGCATCAGGAACCAAGAGACCCAGTACTTC	CASSIRNQETQYF
many	TRBJ2-5	TRBD2	TRBV4-1	TGCGCCAGCAGCCAAGGGGTCGGCGGGAGGCCCAAAGAGACCCAGTACTTC	CASSQGVGGRPKETQYF
many	TRBJ2-5	TRBD2	TRBV5-1	TGCGCCAGCAGCGTTACTAGCGGGGGAGAGACCCAGTACTTC	CASSVTSGGETQYF
NA	TRBJ1-3	TRBD1	TRBV12-3/TRBV12-4	TGTGCCAGCAGTTTAGCTTTCCAGGGGGGATACACCCTATATTTT	CASSLAFQGGYTLYF
many	TRBJ2-7	TRBD2	TRBV7-8	TGTGCCAGCAGCTCGGGGGAGACTAGCGGGTACGAGCAGTACTTC	CASSSGETSGYEQYF
many	TRBJ2-3	TRBD1	TRBV28	TGTGCCAGCAGTTGGGACAGCCGTAGCGCAGATACGCAGTATTTT	CASSWDSRSADTQYF
few	TRBJ1-1	NA	TRBV4-3	TGCGCCAGCAGCCAATCCGCACTGGAGGGGAACACTGAAGCTTTCTTT	CASSQSALEGNTEAFF